This T cell receptor beta chain was captured in a study of T cell repertoires in cytomegalovirus infection. Study as a whole: The public TCR beta signatures pointed to both CMV infection and matching HLA type.

Overall study findings and caveats: Accumulated public TCR beta family frequency recognized individuals carrying CMV together with the relevant HLA.

One entry per CDR3 protein, called by TCRdb with MiXCR from the reads. Here the sample spans 170,000 or so distinct CDR3 sequences, 13% to 15% being singletons. Note on this clonotype: Antigen unknown.

The CDR3 spans 19 residues. The V gene's germline CDR1 is SGHVT and CDR2 SQSDAQ. Trimming at V came to 2 bases and at J to 1 base, leaving 13 bases not matched to a gene. This chain connects TRBV7-4 to TRBJ1-5; 8 bases map to TRBD1. The sequencing input was PBMCs. This TCR derives from a human donor in good health (CMV status not recorded). Some clones in this sample may be carry-over from other donors' samples. The CDR3 DNA follows: TGTGCCAGCAGCTTAAGTAGGATTCAGGGGGCTAGGAGCAATCAGCCCCAGCATTTT. Protein product: CASSLSRIQGARSNQPQHF.